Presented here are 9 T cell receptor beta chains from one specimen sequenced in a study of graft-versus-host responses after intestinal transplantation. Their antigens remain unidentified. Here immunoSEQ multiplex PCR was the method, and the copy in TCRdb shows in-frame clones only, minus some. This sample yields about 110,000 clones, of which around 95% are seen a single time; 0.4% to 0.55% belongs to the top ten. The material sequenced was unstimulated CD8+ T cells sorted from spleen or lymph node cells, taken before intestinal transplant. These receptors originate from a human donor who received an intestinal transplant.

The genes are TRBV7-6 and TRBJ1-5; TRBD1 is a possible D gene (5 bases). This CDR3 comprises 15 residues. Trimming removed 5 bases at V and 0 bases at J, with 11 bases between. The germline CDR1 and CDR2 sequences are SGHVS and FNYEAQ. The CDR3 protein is CASSLGHHSNQPQHF. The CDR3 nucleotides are TGTGCCAGCAGCCTGGGGCACCATAGCAATCAGCCCCAGCATTTT.

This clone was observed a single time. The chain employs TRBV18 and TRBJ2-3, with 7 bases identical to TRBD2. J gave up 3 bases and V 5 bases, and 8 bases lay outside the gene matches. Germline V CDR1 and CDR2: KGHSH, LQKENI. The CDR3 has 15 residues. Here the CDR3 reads CASSSQPGGTDTQYF. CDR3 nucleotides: TGTGCCAGCTCATCCCAGCCGGGAGGTACAGATACGCAGTATTTT.

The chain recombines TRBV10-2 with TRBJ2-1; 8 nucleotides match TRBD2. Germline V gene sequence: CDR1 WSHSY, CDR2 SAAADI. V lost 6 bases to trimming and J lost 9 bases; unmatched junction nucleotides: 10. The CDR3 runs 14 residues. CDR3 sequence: CASSAGTRPVEQFF. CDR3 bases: TGCGCCAGCAGCGCCGGGACTAGGCCCGTTGAGCAGTTCTTC.

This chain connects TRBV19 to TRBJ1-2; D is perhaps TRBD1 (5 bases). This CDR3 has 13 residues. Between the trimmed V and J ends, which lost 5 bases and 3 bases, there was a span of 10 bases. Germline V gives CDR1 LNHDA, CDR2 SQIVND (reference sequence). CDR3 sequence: CASSWGTDYGYTF. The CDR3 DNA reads TGTGCCAGTAGTTGGGGGACGGACTATGGCTACACCTTC.

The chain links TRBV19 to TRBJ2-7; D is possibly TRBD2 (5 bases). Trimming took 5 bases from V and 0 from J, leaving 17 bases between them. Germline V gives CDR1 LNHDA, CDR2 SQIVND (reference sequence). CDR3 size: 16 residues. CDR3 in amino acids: CASSPSLRVFSYEQYF. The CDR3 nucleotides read TGTGCCAGTAGTCCCTCGTTGCGGGTTTTCTCCTACGAGCAGTACTTC.

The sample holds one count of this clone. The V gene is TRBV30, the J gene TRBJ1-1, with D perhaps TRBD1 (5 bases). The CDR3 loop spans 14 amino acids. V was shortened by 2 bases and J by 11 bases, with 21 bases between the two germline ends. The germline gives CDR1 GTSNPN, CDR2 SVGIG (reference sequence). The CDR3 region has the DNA TGTGCCTGGAGTCTCCGGTCCCTAACCCCAGGGGCTTTCTTT. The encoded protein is CAWSLRSLTPGAFF.

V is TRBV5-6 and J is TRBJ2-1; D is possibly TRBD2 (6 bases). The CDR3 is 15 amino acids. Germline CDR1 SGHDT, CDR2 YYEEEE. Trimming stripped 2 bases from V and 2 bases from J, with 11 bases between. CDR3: CASSFGSGPYNEQFF. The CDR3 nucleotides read TGTGCCAGCAGCTTCGGGAGCGGGCCCTACAATGAGCAGTTCTTC.

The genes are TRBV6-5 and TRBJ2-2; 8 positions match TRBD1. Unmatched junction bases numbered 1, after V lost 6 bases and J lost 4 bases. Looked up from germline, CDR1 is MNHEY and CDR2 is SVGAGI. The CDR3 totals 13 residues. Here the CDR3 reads CASRDRGTGELFF. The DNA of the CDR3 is TGTGCCAGCAGAGACAGGGGCACCGGGGAGCTGTTTTTT.

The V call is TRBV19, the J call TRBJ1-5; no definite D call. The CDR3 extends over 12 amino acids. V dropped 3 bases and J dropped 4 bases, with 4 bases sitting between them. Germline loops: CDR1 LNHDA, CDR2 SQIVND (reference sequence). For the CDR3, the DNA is TGTGCCAGTAGTATCCAGAATCAGCCCCAGCATTTT. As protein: CASSIQNQPQHF.